Listed below are T cell receptor beta chains from one sample, sequenced in a study of blood T cell repertoires in COVID-19. The protocol was immunoSEQ multiplex PCR, while the TCRdb copy is restricted to in-frame clones and leaves out a portion. The sample lists more than 150,000 clones, approximately 89% occurring once. What was sequenced was peripheral blood. These receptors all stem from a man aged 35-49 years with active or convalescent COVID-19. Both conserved end residues are part of each CDR3.

j_call: TRBJ2-7
v_call: TRBV27
cdr3_length: 17
cdr3_aa: CASSLATGQGSAYEQYF

j_call: TRBJ1-1
v_call: TRBV2
cdr3_length: 11
cdr3_aa: CASSEKSGAFF

j_call: TRBJ1-2
v_call: TRBV29-1
cdr3_length: 14
cdr3_aa: CSVEDRQGEHGYTF

j_call: TRBJ2-7
v_call: TRBV6-2/TRBV6-3
cdr3_length: 13
cdr3_aa: CASSYQGNYEQYF

j_call: TRBJ2-7
v_call: TRBV5-6
cdr3_length: 14
cdr3_aa: CASSLAPGGDEQYF

j_call: TRBJ1-2
v_call: TRBV4-1
cdr3_length: 17
cdr3_aa: CASSPKPLDRIWHGYTF

j_call: TRBJ1-6
v_call: TRBV7-9
cdr3_length: 16
cdr3_aa: CASSLVLTGGESPLHF

j_call: TRBJ2-3
v_call: TRBV11-1
cdr3_length: 16
cdr3_aa: CASSLGASGGPDTQYF

j_call: TRBJ1-1
v_call: TRBV19
cdr3_length: 17
cdr3_aa: CASRELGQGADFAQAFF

j_call: TRBJ2-6
v_call: TRBV28
cdr3_length: 15
cdr3_aa: CASSFRASGANVLTF

j_call: TRBJ2-7
v_call: TRBV6-5
cdr3_length: 14
cdr3_aa: CASSPGGSSYEQYF

j_call: TRBJ2-2
v_call: TRBV5-1
cdr3_length: 15
cdr3_aa: CASSLDRGPTGELFF

j_call: TRBJ1-2
v_call: TRBV30
cdr3_length: 13
cdr3_aa: CAWSPGQANGYTF

j_call: TRBJ1-1
v_call: TRBV27
cdr3_length: 14
cdr3_aa: CASSSQTGAGEAFF

j_call: TRBJ1-1
v_call: TRBV4-2
cdr3_length: 15
cdr3_aa: CASSLTHSVGTEAFF

j_call: TRBJ2-3
v_call: TRBV6-4
cdr3_length: 15
cdr3_aa: CASSEGRGGTDTQYF

j_call: TRBJ2-7
v_call: TRBV5-1
cdr3_length: 15
cdr3_aa: CASSGGTGGSLEQYF

j_call: TRBJ1-3
v_call: TRBV7-2
cdr3_length: 15
cdr3_aa: CASSYAGGPGNTIYF

j_call: TRBJ1-1
v_call: TRBV11-2
cdr3_length: 15
cdr3_aa: CASSLVRAGGTEAFF

j_call: TRBJ1-6
v_call: TRBV5-4
cdr3_length: 15
cdr3_aa: CASSLGSGYNSPLHF

j_call: TRBJ2-7
v_call: TRBV3-1/TRBV3-2
cdr3_length: 13
cdr3_aa: CASSDSGKYEQYF

j_call: TRBJ1-5
v_call: TRBV2
cdr3_length: 14
cdr3_aa: CANSGTDSNQPQHF

j_call: TRBJ2-5
v_call: TRBV5-4
cdr3_length: 14
cdr3_aa: CASNRDRAQETQYF

j_call: TRBJ2-3
v_call: TRBV6-4
cdr3_length: 15
cdr3_aa: CASRSDKTSTDTQYF

j_call: TRBJ1-1
v_call: TRBV6-5
cdr3_length: 13
cdr3_aa: CASNTGLNTEAFF

j_call: TRBJ2-1
v_call: TRBV19
cdr3_length: 12
cdr3_aa: CASSIGGAEQFF

j_call: TRBJ1-2
v_call: TRBV6-5
cdr3_length: 14
cdr3_aa: CASRQGTGGEGYTF

j_call: TRBJ2-7
v_call: TRBV2
cdr3_length: 14
cdr3_aa: CASRGRGSSYEQYF

j_call: TRBJ1-5
v_call: TRBV28
cdr3_length: 19
cdr3_aa: CASSPRPGQGARVNQPQHF

j_call: TRBJ1-5
v_call: TRBV12-5
cdr3_length: 15
cdr3_aa: CASGAQGTSNQPQHF

j_call: TRBJ2-5
v_call: TRBV6-5
cdr3_length: 14
cdr3_aa: CASTLSGEGDTQYF

j_call: TRBJ1-2
v_call: TRBV19
cdr3_length: 10
cdr3_aa: CATGVHGYTF

j_call: TRBJ1-2
v_call: TRBV20-1
cdr3_length: 12
cdr3_aa: CSASPTNYGYTF

j_call: TRBJ1-2
v_call: TRBV19
cdr3_length: 10
cdr3_aa: CATLASGYTF

j_call: TRBJ1-4
v_call: TRBV5-5
cdr3_length: 18
cdr3_aa: CASSYRMVAPATNEKLFF

j_call: TRBJ2-3
v_call: TRBV6-4
cdr3_length: 16
cdr3_aa: CASSPGQGVGTDTQYF

j_call: TRBJ2-7
v_call: TRBV20-1
cdr3_length: 11
cdr3_aa: CSAQRDYEQYF

j_call: TRBJ2-5
v_call: TRBV7-3
cdr3_length: 14
cdr3_aa: CASSLTGAGETQYF

j_call: TRBJ1-5
v_call: TRBV19
cdr3_length: 13
cdr3_aa: CASSPNLNQPQHF

j_call: TRBJ1-1
v_call: TRBV4-1
cdr3_length: 14
cdr3_aa: CASSPGQYPTEAFF

j_call: TRBJ2-2
v_call: TRBV6-1
cdr3_length: 17
cdr3_aa: CASSGSPWRGRTGELFF

j_call: TRBJ2-2
v_call: TRBV4-1
cdr3_length: 20
cdr3_aa: CASSQDWGTGGERGSGELFF

j_call: TRBJ1-3
v_call: TRBV30
cdr3_length: 13
cdr3_aa: CAWSLFRGNTIYF

j_call: TRBJ1-5
v_call: TRBV2
cdr3_length: 12
cdr3_aa: CASKRFNQPQHF

j_call: TRBJ1-2
v_call: TRBV27
cdr3_length: 13
cdr3_aa: CASSSQGYDGYTF